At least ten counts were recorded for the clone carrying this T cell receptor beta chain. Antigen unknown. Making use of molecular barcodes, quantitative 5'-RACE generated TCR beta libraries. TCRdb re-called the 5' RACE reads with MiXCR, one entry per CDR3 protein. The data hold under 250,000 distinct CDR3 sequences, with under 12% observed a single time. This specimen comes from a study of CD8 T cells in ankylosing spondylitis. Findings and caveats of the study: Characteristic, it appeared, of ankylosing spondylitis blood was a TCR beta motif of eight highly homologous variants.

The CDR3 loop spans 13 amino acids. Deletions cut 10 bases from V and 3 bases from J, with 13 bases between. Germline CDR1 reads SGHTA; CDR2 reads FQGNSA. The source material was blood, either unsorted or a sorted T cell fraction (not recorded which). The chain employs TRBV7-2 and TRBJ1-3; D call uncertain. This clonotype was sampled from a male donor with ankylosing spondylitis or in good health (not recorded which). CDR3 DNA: TGTGCCACCTCGTCGAGGAATGGAAACACCATATATTTT. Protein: CATSSRNGNTIYF.